This is a list of T cell receptor beta chains from one sample in a study of CD8 T cells in ankylosing spondylitis. One entry per CDR3 protein, called by TCRdb with MiXCR from the 5' RACE reads. The sample holds about 240,000 distinct CDR3 sequences, about 10% seen once. What was sequenced was blood, either unsorted or a sorted T cell fraction (not recorded which). The source is a male donor with ankylosing spondylitis or in good health (not recorded which). Both conserved end residues are trimmed from each CDR3.

v_gene: TRBV5-5; CDR3aa: ASGGGLDTQY
v_gene: TRBV11-1; CDR3aa: ASSLESVSGSQRYEQY
v_gene: TRBV5-1; CDR3aa: ASSLGEVDYNEQF
v_gene: TRBV9; CDR3aa: ASSAGGEEQF
v_gene: TRBV29-1; CDR3aa: SASPGQNTGELF
v_gene: TRBV15; CDR3aa: ATSREQTQNTEAF
v_gene: TRBV12-3/TRBV12-4; CDR3aa: ASSLGPGNEQF
v_gene: TRBV10-1; CDR3aa: ASSVAPATDTQY
v_gene: TRBV20-1; CDR3aa: SASWVAGTSYDNEQF
v_gene: TRBV29-1; CDR3aa: SVEDLADNEQF
v_gene: TRBV10-3; CDR3aa: AISASGSASEQY
v_gene: TRBV5-1; CDR3aa: ASSSHRAGDIQY
v_gene: TRBV3-1; CDR3aa: ASSSRTSGNFQETQY
v_gene: TRBV29-1; CDR3aa: SVDAGLVGNEQF
v_gene: TRBV7-6; CDR3aa: ASSLAVGDASYT
v_gene: TRBV2; CDR3aa: ASSERRWRGKSTDTQY
v_gene: TRBV5-1; CDR3aa: ASSLGPEDYGYT
v_gene: TRBV14; CDR3aa: ASSQEGAANEKLF
v_gene: TRBV3-1; CDR3aa: ASSQRTGTWAETQY
v_gene: TRBV5-1; CDR3aa: ASSLDIIRGELF
v_gene: TRBV27; CDR3aa: ASSPPRLAGWETQY
v_gene: TRBV5-6; CDR3aa: ASSLGLQEVNEQF
v_gene: TRBV29-1; CDR3aa: GLGGQNTEAF
v_gene: TRBV25-1; CDR3aa: ASSEYPASGEETQY